Each of the 11 T cell receptor beta chains below was sequenced from the same sample in a study of response to subunit inactivated influenza vaccine (dated by TCRdb to between 2018 and 2020). Library preparation employed RT-PCR. Sequenced using an Illumina HiSeq 2500. TCRdb reprocessed the public reads (quality trimming at Q25 with fastp, clone calling with MiXCR) and kept in-frame beta chains. Every CDR3 protein is listed once, alongside the most common genes and DNA of its rows. The sample table contains 600,000 to 850,000 distinct CDR3 sequences; only one count was recorded for less than 15% of them. Less than 9% of the sample lies in the top ten. Sequencing was performed on PBMCs from blood, taken around two weeks before vaccination. The receptors here all came from a man in his fifties or sixties who received an inactivated influenza vaccine. Donor details come from another sample of the same person, matched by shared clones.

Many counts were recorded for this clonotype. The chain employs TRBV6-5 and TRBJ1-5; possible D gene TRBD1, 6 bases. The CDR3 is made up of 15 amino acids. V lost 2 bases to trimming and J lost 4 bases, with 12 bases between them. The V gene's germline CDR1 is MNHEY and CDR2 SVGAGI. The CDR3 protein is CASSYRDIRNQPQHF. The CDR3 DNA reads TGTGCCAGCAGTTACCGGGACATCCGTAATCAGCCCCAGCATTTT.

The chain couples TRBV2 to TRBJ2-7, with TRBD2 matching 13 bases. CDR3 length: 16 amino acids. Germline loops: CDR1 SNHLY, CDR2 FYNNEI. V was pared by 4 bases and J by 1 base, with 4 bases of the junction left unmatched. As DNA, the CDR3 is TGTGCCAGCAGTGGACTAGCGGGGGGTCCATCCTACGAGCAGTACTTC. It translates to CASSGLAGGPSYEQYF.

The chain has TRBV4-2 and TRBJ1-2; maybe TRBD1 (5 bases). Trimming stripped 1 base from V and 3 bases from J, with 9 bases between. The CDR3 totals 14 residues. CDR1 is LGHNA and CDR2 is YNFKEQ in the germline V gene. In DNA, the CDR3 is TGTGCCAGCAGCCAAGGAGGGGAGTACTATGGCTACACCTTC. This encodes CASSQGGEYYGYTF.

The gene calls are TRBV7-2 and TRBJ2-5; TRBD2 matches 8 bases. Germline CDR1 and CDR2: SGHTA and FQGNSA. The CDR3 sequence is 16 residues long. J was trimmed by 5 bases and V by 1 base; bases with no gene match: 9. CDR3 DNA sequence: TGTGCCAGCAGCTTAGGGGCCGGGACTAGTTTGGAGACCCAGTACTTC. It is translated as CASSLGAGTSLETQYF.

This clonotype has only a few counts. The chain employs TRBV7-2 and TRBJ1-4; tentatively, D is TRBD1 (6 bases). Trimming pared 1 base from V and 7 bases from J, leaving 10 bases between. CDR3 size: 14 residues. The germline CDR1 and CDR2 sequences are SGHTA and FQGNSA. The CDR3 loop reads CASSLVARGEKLFF. The CDR3, as DNA: TGTGCCAGCAGCTTAGTGGCCAGGGGTGAAAAACTGTTTTTT.

This clonotype came up a few times. A read error is possible here, since a much larger clone lies one base away. This chain connects TRBV7-2 to TRBJ2-2; 10 positions match TRBD2. CDR1 is SGHTA, CDR2 FQGNSA, per germline. This CDR3 comprises 16 residues. The chain's CDR3 is CASSPSSGGARGELLF. The CDR3 coding sequence is TGTGCCAGCAGCCCGTCCAGCGGGGGGGCCCGCGGGGAGCTGCTTTTT.

This clonotype showed up just a few times. The chain couples TRBV6-6 to TRBJ1-2, with D hard to call. V gave up 0 bases and J gave up 6 bases, with 8 bases separating them. Germline V gene lookup returns CDR1 MNHNY and CDR2 SVGAGI (reference sequence). The CDR3 totals 13 residues. In DNA form, the CDR3 reads TGTGCCAGCAGTTACTCGAGGAAGGATGGCTACACCTTC. Amino acid sequence: CASSYSRKDGYTF.

This clonotype occurred a few times. The rearrangement links TRBV2 to TRBJ2-4; tentative D call: TRBD1 (6 bases). V gave up 4 bases and J gave up 3 bases, with 7 bases separating them. Germline values: CDR1 SNHLY, CDR2 FYNNEI. This CDR3 is 13 amino acids long. The CDR3 region has the DNA TGTGCCAGCAGTGCAGGGGTCAAAAACATTCAGTACTTC. Amino acid sequence: CASSAGVKNIQYF. The full variable domain, completed using reference TRBV2 and TRBJ2-4, is EPEVTQTPSHQVTQMGQEVILRCVPISNHLYFYWYRQILGQKVEFLVSFYNNEISEKSEIFDDQFSVERPDGSNFTLKIRSTKLEDSAMYFCASSAGVKNIQYFGAGTRLSVL.

The gene calls are TRBV20-1 and TRBJ2-1; D is possibly TRBD1 or TRBD2 (5 bases each). The CDR3 extends over 12 amino acids. From germline, CDR1 is DFQATT and CDR2 SNEGSKA (reference sequence). V dropped 5 bases and J dropped 6 bases, with 11 bases sitting between them. The chain's CDR3 is CSAAWGSNEQFF. DNA of the CDR3: TGCAGTGCTGCGTGGGGGAGCAATGAGCAGTTCTTC.

This sequence joins TRBV7-8 and TRBJ2-1; D unresolved. The CDR3 consists of 13 residues. Trimming removed 3 bases from V and 8 bases from J, with 11 bases in between. Germline CDR1 and CDR2: SGHVS and FQNEAQ. The CDR3: CASSFFARDEQFF. DNA for the CDR3: TGTGCCAGCAGCTTCTTTGCACGAGATGAGCAGTTCTTC.

The gene calls are TRBV20-1 and TRBJ2-4; D may correspond to TRBD1 or TRBD2 (6 bases each). Germline V CDR1 and CDR2: DFQATT, SNEGSKA (reference sequence). The CDR3 spans 14 residues. V shed 3 bases and J shed 0 bases, with 9 bases lying between them. CDR3 in amino acids: CSASRGEAKNIQYF. CDR3 coding DNA: TGCAGTGCTAGTAGGGGGGAAGCCAAAAACATTCAGTACTTC.